The 30 T cell receptor beta chains reported below all come from one sample, sequenced in a study of shared clonotypes between healthy human individuals. Sequencing was performed with immunoSEQ multiplex PCR; in TCRdb, only in-frame clones are kept and a portion is missing. The data show 100,000 to 120,000 clones, with roughly two thirds seen just once and roughly a quarter held by the top ten. Material for sequencing was memory CD8+ T cells sorted from blood. Subset indicated: CD45RO+ cells pooled with CCR7-negative TemRA cells. These receptors came from a woman between 25 and 40 years old in good health.

The chain employs TRBV18 and TRBJ1-5; D is possibly TRBD1 (6 bases). The V and J ends lost 6 bases and 3 bases respectively, with 9 bases between them. Germline V gene data show CDR1 as KGHSH and CDR2 as LQKENI. This CDR3 has 13 residues. Here the CDR3 DNA reads TGTGCCAGCTCCAGGGGTTACAATCAGCCCCAGCATTTT. Amino acids: CASSRGYNQPQHF. The full variable domain, its missing parts supplied by reference TRBV18 and TRBJ1-5, is NAGVMQNPRHLVRRRGQEARLRCSPMKGHSHVYWYRQLPEEGLKFMVYLQKENIIDESGMPKERFSAEFPKEGPSILRIQQVVRGDSAAYFCASSRGYNQPQHFGDGTRLSIL.

This sequence joins TRBV28 and TRBJ2-7; TRBD2 matches 10 bases. V shed 3 bases and J 4 bases; nucleotides not matched to a gene: 9. CDR1 is MDHEN, CDR2 SYDVKM, per germline. This CDR3 is 16 amino acids long. CDR3 coding DNA: TGTGCCAGCAGTTTTAGTGGACTAGCGGACTATTACGAGCAGTACTTC. This sequence encodes CASSFSGLADYYEQYF.

The CDR3 DNA reads as TGTGCCAGCAGCGTCCGGGACAACTATAATTCACCCCTCCACTTT. It translates to CASSVRDNYNSPLHF. This chain joins TRBV7-2 and TRBJ1-6, with TRBD1 as a possible D gene (6 bases). Between the trimmed V and J ends, which lost 5 bases and 3 bases, there was a span of 11 bases. CDR1 and CDR2 from the germline V gene are SGHTA and FQGNSA. The CDR3 has 15 residues.

The chain is built from TRBV10-3 and TRBJ1-1; perhaps TRBD1 as D (5 bases). Trimming took 4 bases from V and 1 from J, leaving 13 bases between them. The CDR3 runs to 15 residues. CDR1 and CDR2 from the germline V gene are ENHRY and SYGVKD. The chain's CDR3 is CAISGTQGKNTEAFF. The CDR3, as DNA: TGTGCCATCAGTGGTACCCAGGGAAAGAACACTGAAGCTTTCTTT.

A note on this clone: Within the sample, other DNA sequences also encode this same CDR3. The gene calls are TRBV27 and TRBJ2-7; 8 bases fit TRBD1. The V segment lost 5 bases and the J segment 3 bases; nucleotides outside the gene matches: 6. Germline V CDR1 and CDR2: MNHEY, SMNVEV (reference sequence). The CDR3 is 14 residues long. CDR3 sequence (DNA): TGTGCCAGCAGTCAGGGGGCGTCCGGCTACGAGCAGTACTTC. This sequence encodes CASSQGASGYEQYF.

This clone was seen a few times. The V gene is TRBV28, the J gene TRBJ1-2, with D hard to call. With 4 bases removed from V and 8 bases from J, the gap between germline ends came to 17 bases. The CDR3 runs to 14 residues. Per germline, CDR1 MDHEN and CDR2 SYDVKM. CDR3 coding DNA: TGTGCCAGCAGTTCTAAGAAGTCCCTGGCCGGCTACACCTTC. Amino acids: CASSSKKSLAGYTF.

This clone was counted only a few times. The J gene is TRBJ1-1, the V gene TRBV28, with 7 bases identical to TRBD1. The CDR3 is 15 residues long. V was pared by 5 bases and J by 3 bases, with 9 bases of the junction left unmatched. Germline lookup yields CDR1 MDHEN and CDR2 SYDVKM. CDR3 in DNA: TGTGCCAGCAGTCCACGGACAGGAGGGGACACTGAAGCTTTCTTT. It yields the protein CASSPRTGGDTEAFF.

The table lists this clone with a few counts. The genes are TRBV25-1 and TRBJ1-4; D gene uncertain. The CDR3 extends over 14 amino acids. The V and J ends lost 8 bases and 8 bases respectively, with 18 bases between them. CDR1 is MGHDK, CDR2 SYGVNS, per germline. The CDR3 here is CASSELKGGEKLFF. In DNA form, the CDR3 reads TGTGCCAGCTCAGAGTTAAAGGGTGGCGAAAAACTGTTTTTT.

The chain recombines TRBV11-2 with TRBJ1-2; D is uncertain. Per germline, CDR1 SGHAT and CDR2 FQNNGV. This CDR3 has 13 residues. The V gene lost 2 bases and the J gene lost 1 base, with 5 bases spanning the gap. DNA of the CDR3: TGTGCCAGCAGCTTAATTAATAACTATGGCTACACCTTC. It codes for CASSLINNYGYTF. Full variable domain (missing parts from reference TRBV11-2 and TRBJ1-2): EAGVAQSPRYKIIEKRQSVAFWCNPISGHATLYWYQQILGQGPKLLIQFQNNGVVDDSQLPKDRFSAERLKGVDSTLKIQPAKLEDSAVYLCASSLINNYGYTFGSGTRLTVV.

V is TRBV29-1 and J is TRBJ2-5; D perhaps matches TRBD2 (5 bases). The germline V gene encodes CDR1 SQVTM and CDR2 ANQGSEA. V was pared by 4 bases and J by 2 bases, with 8 bases between. The CDR3 totals 12 residues. The CDR3 DNA follows: TGCAGCGTTGTTACGGGACAAGAGACCCAGTACTTC. It yields the protein CSVVTGQETQYF.

The CDR3 DNA reads TGTGCCAGCAGTTTAGGGGCAGGGAGAAGTGGTCCCCAGCATTTT. It codes for CASSLGAGRSGPQHF. V gene TRBV28 combines with J gene TRBJ1-5; possible D gene TRBD1, 5 bases. The CDR3 sequence is 15 residues long. Germline CDR1 reads MDHEN; CDR2 reads SYDVKM. With 2 bases removed from V and 10 bases from J, the gap between germline ends came to 18 bases.

This clone was recorded once. The CDR3 DNA reads as TGTGCCATCAGTGCGGGACAGGGGCGCTCCTACGAGCAGTACTTC. This translates into CAISAGQGRSYEQYF. The chain employs TRBV10-3 and TRBJ2-7; 10 bases are shared with TRBD1. Germline V gene lookup returns CDR1 ENHRY and CDR2 SYGVKD. The V and J ends lost 4 bases and 0 bases, in that order; junction bases with no gene match: 3. The CDR3 is 15 amino acids.

V and J are TRBV6-1 and TRBJ2-7; D call uncertain. The CDR3 is 13 amino acids. Trimming stripped 6 bases from V and 3 bases from J, with 12 bases between. Germline V gene lookup returns CDR1 MNHNS and CDR2 SASEGT. The CDR3 here is CASSGMGHYEQYF. In nucleotides, the CDR3 is TGTGCCAGCAGCGGAATGGGCCACTACGAGCAGTACTTC.

Points on this clone: It may be a read error: a sequence one base away is much more abundant. V and J are TRBV7-8 and TRBJ2-5; TRBD1 matches at 10 bases. The assigned J gene may be wrong: the sequence end matches TRBJ2-7 better. CDR1 is SGHVS, CDR2 FQNEAQ, per germline. This CDR3 has 15 residues. CDR3 sequence: CASSQVGTGAYEQYF. CDR3 nucleotides: TGTGCCAGCAGCCAAGTCGGGACAGGGGCCTACGAGCAGTACTTC.

The V and J genes are TRBV29-1 and TRBJ2-3; 8 bases line up with TRBD2. Germline V gene sequence: CDR1 SQVTM, CDR2 ANQGSEA. V lost 3 bases and J lost 5; bases outside the gene matches: 7. The CDR3 has 14 residues. The CDR3 protein is CSVDRAGVGDTQYF. The CDR3 DNA sequence: TGCAGCGTTGATCGAGCGGGAGTAGGAGATACGCAGTATTTT.

V gene TRBV7-9 combines with J gene TRBJ2-5; D tentatively reads TRBD1 or TRBD2 (6 bases each). Germline V gene sequence: CDR1 SEHNR, CDR2 FQNEAQ (reference sequence). V dropped 8 bases and J dropped 4 bases, with 17 bases sitting between them. The CDR3 spans 14 residues. DNA for the CDR3: TGTGCCAGCCGCTCGCTGGGGGGCGGAGAGACCCAGTACTTC. Residues: CASRSLGGGETQYF.

This chain's CDR3 is CASSLVLGGWGYTF. CDR3 nucleotide sequence: TGTGCCAGCAGTTTGGTGCTGGGGGGATGGGGCTACACCTTC. The chain uses TRBV6-6 and TRBJ1-2, with a tentative D call TRBD1 (5 bases). Germline CDR1 MNHNY, CDR2 SVGAGI (reference sequence). The V gene lost 4 bases and the J gene lost 8 bases, with 17 bases spanning the gap. This CDR3 region has 14 residues.

This clone was counted a single time. A far more abundant clone sits one base away, making this likely a read error. Additional DNA sequences in this sample encode the identical CDR3. This chain uses TRBV28 with TRBJ2-7; no firm D call. The CDR3 consists of 13 residues. CDR1 and CDR2 from the germline V gene are MDHEN and SYDVKM. DNA for the CDR3: TGTGCCAGCTTCCGCGACGGCGCCTATGAGCAGTACTTC. It encodes CASFRDGAYEQYF.

The CDR3 protein is CASRSARTGGTDTQYF. In DNA, the CDR3 is TGTGCCAGCAGGTCAGCGAGGACAGGGGGTACAGATACGCAGTATTTT. The rearrangement links TRBV7-9 to TRBJ2-3; 10 bases fit TRBD1. V dropped 6 bases and J dropped 3; count of bases not matched to a gene: 9. The CDR3 loop spans 16 amino acids. CDR1 SEHNR and CDR2 FQNEAQ come from the germline V gene (reference sequence).

V gene TRBV28 combines with J gene TRBJ1-1; possible D gene TRBD1, 6 bases. This CDR3 has 15 residues. V lost 3 bases and J 1 base, leaving 12 bases between the germline ends. The V gene's germline CDR1 is MDHEN and CDR2 SYDVKM. The CDR3 DNA sequence: TGTGCCAGCAGTTTGGGGGCCGCGTCGAACACTGAAGCTTTCTTT. Protein sequence: CASSLGAASNTEAFF.

J is TRBJ2-7 and V is TRBV15, with D possibly TRBD1 on 6 matching bases. Trimming removed 2 bases at V and 3 bases at J, with 14 bases between. This CDR3 contains 15 residues. Germline CDR1 and CDR2: LNHNV and YYDKDF (reference sequence). The CDR3 here is CATSRTPGHNYEQYF. In DNA, the CDR3 is TGTGCCACCAGCAGAACCCCGGGACACAACTACGAGCAGTACTTC. The whole variable domain, filled in from reference TRBV15 and TRBJ2-7, reads DAMVIQNPRYQVTQFGKPVTLSCSQTLNHNVMYWYQQKSSQAPKLLFHYYDKDFNNEADTPDNFQSRRPNTSFCFLDIRSPGLGDTAMYLCATSRTPGHNYEQYFGPGTRLTVT.

This clone was seen once. This chain joins TRBV7-9 and TRBJ2-3; 7 positions match TRBD2. V lost 1 base to trimming and J lost 0 bases; unmatched junction nucleotides: 1. The CDR3 runs to 15 residues. Germline CDR1 is SEHNR and CDR2 is FQNEAQ (reference sequence). The CDR3 DNA follows: TGTGCCAGCAGCTTAGGGCGGGAGAGCACAGATACGCAGTATTTT. The encoded protein is CASSLGRESTDTQYF.

V is TRBV27 and J is TRBJ1-6; a weak D match, TRBD1 (6 bases). Between the trimmed V and J ends, which lost 1 base and 7 bases, there was a span of 17 bases. The V gene's germline CDR1 is MNHEY and CDR2 SMNVEV (reference sequence). The CDR3 consists of 17 residues. CDR3 region: CASSLYSRTGLNSPLHF. Here the CDR3 DNA reads TGTGCCAGCAGTTTATACAGCCGCACAGGGCTCAATTCACCCCTCCACTTT.

The CDR3 here is CASSSGTFVEQFF. DNA for the CDR3: TGTGCCAGCAGCTCCGGGACATTCGTTGAGCAGTTCTTC. The chain combines TRBV6-5 with TRBJ2-1, with D possibly being TRBD1 (6 bases). The V end was cut by 6 bases, the J end by 9 bases, with 15 bases between. The CDR3 is made up of 13 amino acids. Germline CDR1 and CDR2: MNHEY and SVGAGI.

This clone was counted a single time. The V and J genes are TRBV13 and TRBJ2-1; D is ambiguous. The germline V gene has CDR1 PRHDT and CDR2 FYEKMQ (reference sequence). The V and J ends lost 5 bases and 6 bases respectively, with 17 bases between them. CDR3 length equals 15 residues. As DNA, the CDR3 is TGTGCCAGCAGCCCCCCCGATTTCAGGTCCAATGAGCAGTTCTTC. Its protein product is CASSPPDFRSNEQFF.

The chain has TRBV5-1 and TRBJ2-7; 8 nucleotides line up with TRBD1. In germline, CDR1 is SGHRS, CDR2 YFSETQ. J lost 5 bases, V lost 0 bases, and 1 base had no gene match. The CDR3 has 13 residues. DNA for the CDR3: TGCGCCAGCAGCTTGGGGGACAGGAACGAGCAGTACTTC. Its protein product is CASSLGDRNEQYF.

This clone was detected a few times. Other DNA variants within this sample encode the same CDR3. V and J are TRBV28 and TRBJ2-6, with D perhaps matching TRBD2 (5 bases). The V end was cut by 8 bases, the J end by 1 base, with 6 bases between. This CDR3 has 13 amino acids. In germline, CDR1 is MDHEN, CDR2 SYDVKM. CDR3 nucleotides: TGTGCCAGCGAGGGATCTGGGGCCAACGTCCTGACTTTC. Protein: CASEGSGANVLTF.

This chain connects TRBV11-2 to TRBJ2-6, with unresolved D. The CDR3 covers 12 residues. V lost 2 bases and J lost 13, with 9 bases in between. CDR1 and CDR2 (germline): SGHAT, FQNNGV. Written as DNA, the CDR3 is TGTGCCAGCAGCTTAATAGGAAATGTCCTGACTTTC. This gives the protein CASSLIGNVLTF.

The chain links TRBV6-5 to TRBJ1-3, with a weak D call TRBD1 (5 bases). Germline CDR1 MNHEY, CDR2 SVGAGI. The CDR3 covers 16 residues. Trimming took off 2 bases at V and 3 bases at J, with 14 bases between the two ends. The CDR3 sequence: CASSYGNAGFGNTIYF. The DNA of the CDR3 is TGTGCCAGCAGTTACGGAAACGCAGGGTTTGGAAACACCATATATTTT.

The chain uses TRBV28 and TRBJ1-4; 8 bases are a match to TRBD1. Trimming removed 5 bases from V and 5 bases from J; junction bases left unmatched: 4. The CDR3 has 14 amino acids. Germline CDR1 and CDR2: MDHEN and SYDVKM. The CDR3 loop reads CASSDRGLNEKLFF. The CDR3 DNA follows: TGTGCCAGCAGTGACAGGGGACTCAATGAAAAACTGTTTTTT.